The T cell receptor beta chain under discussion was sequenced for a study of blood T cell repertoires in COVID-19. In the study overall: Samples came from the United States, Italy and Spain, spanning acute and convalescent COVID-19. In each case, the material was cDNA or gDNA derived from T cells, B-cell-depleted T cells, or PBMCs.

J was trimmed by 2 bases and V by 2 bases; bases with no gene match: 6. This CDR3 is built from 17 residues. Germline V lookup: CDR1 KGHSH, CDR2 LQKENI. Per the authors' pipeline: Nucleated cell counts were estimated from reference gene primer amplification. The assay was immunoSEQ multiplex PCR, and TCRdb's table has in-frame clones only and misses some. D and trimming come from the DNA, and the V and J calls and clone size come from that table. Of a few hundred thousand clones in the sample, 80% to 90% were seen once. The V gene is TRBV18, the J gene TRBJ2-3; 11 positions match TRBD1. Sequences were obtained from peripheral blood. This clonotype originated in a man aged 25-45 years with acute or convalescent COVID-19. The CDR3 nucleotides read TGTGCCAGCTCACCATTGCCGGGACAGGGGGTCACAGATACGCAGTATTTT. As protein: CASSPLPGQGVTDTQYF. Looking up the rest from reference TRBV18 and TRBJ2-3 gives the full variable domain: NAGVMQNPRHLVRRRGQEARLRCSPMKGHSHVYWYRQLPEEGLKFMVYLQKENIIDESGMPKERFSAEFPKEGPSILRIQQVVRGDSAAYFCASSPLPGQGVTDTQYFGPGTRLTVL.